This passage covers 29 T cell receptor beta chains from one sample sequenced in a study of blood T cell repertoires in COVID-19. Here immunoSEQ multiplex PCR was the method, and the copy in TCRdb shows in-frame clones only, minus some. This repertoire shows a few hundred thousand clones, roughly 90% found once; its top ten account for roughly 1.4%. Sequenced input: PBMCs or T cells enriched from blood (not recorded which). These receptor sequences come from a woman under 30 who had been exposed to COVID-19.

This sequence joins TRBV6-1 and TRBJ2-1, with 7 nucleotides matching TRBD2. Germline-derived CDR1 and CDR2 are MNHNS and SASEGT. The CDR3 sequence is 15 residues long. V shed 3 bases, J shed 3 bases, and the junction held 5 bases outside the gene matches. CDR3 sequence reads: CASSDLAGVYNEQFF. CDR3 in DNA: TGTGCCAGCAGTGATCTCGCGGGGGTCTACAATGAGCAGTTCTTC.

The CDR3 coding sequence is TGTGCCAGCAGCCAAGGGGCGGGAGTGATAGATACGCAGTATTTT. It codes for CASSQGAGVIDTQYF. The V gene is TRBV3-1 (or the pseudogene TRBV3-2), the J gene TRBJ2-3, with 7 nucleotides matching TRBD2. CDR1 LGHDT and CDR2 YNNKEL come from the germline V gene (reference sequence). With 1 base clipped from V and 5 bases from J, the junction kept 6 bases outside the gene matches. The CDR3 totals 15 residues.

This clone came up once. The chain uses TRBV7-2 and TRBJ2-4; tentative D call: TRBD2 (5 bases). Germline assignment: CDR1 SGHTA and CDR2 FQGNSA. V lost 5 bases to trimming and J lost 0 bases, with 11 bases between them. The CDR3 spans 15 residues. The CDR3 reads CASSPPGIAKNIQYF. The CDR3 DNA reads as TGTGCCAGCAGCCCGCCGGGGATAGCCAAAAACATTCAGTACTTC. Together with reference TRBV7-2 and TRBJ2-4, the CDR3 gives the full variable domain: GAGVSQSPSNKVTEKGKDVELRCDPISGHTALYWYRQSLGQGLEFLIYFQGNSAPDKSGLPSDRFSAERTGGSVSTLTIQRTQQEDSAVYLCASSPPGIAKNIQYFGAGTRLSVL.

A remark on this clone: A read error may be the cause here, since a much bigger clone is one base away. The gene calls are TRBV7-3 and TRBJ2-3; TRBD1 matches 8 bases. Germline lookup yields CDR1 SGHTA and CDR2 FQGTGA. CDR3 length equals 15 residues. V was clipped by 3 bases and J by 1 base; unmatched bases: 3. The CDR3 sequence is CASSFETGGTDTQYF. CDR3 nucleotides: TGTGCCAGCAGCTTTGAGACAGGGGGCACAGATACGCAGTATTTT.

The V gene is TRBV10-1, the J gene TRBJ1-5; TRBD1 aligns across 7 bases. Germline V CDR1 and CDR2: WNHNN, SYGVQD (reference sequence). The junction had 2 bases not matched to a gene; V was cut back by 2 bases and J by 7 bases. The CDR3 totals 13 residues. The CDR3, as DNA: TGCGCCAGCAGTGAGGGACAGGCGCAGCCCCAGCATTTT. It is translated as CASSEGQAQPQHF.

The gene calls are TRBV2 and TRBJ1-5; possibly TRBD1 for D (6 bases). CDR1 and CDR2 from the germline V gene are SNHLY and FYNNEI. The CDR3 contains 13 residues. Trimming shortened V by 7 bases and J by 6 bases, and 13 bases separated the two germline ends. For the CDR3, the DNA is TGTGCCAGCAACGAAGGGGGGGTTCAGCCCCAGCATTTT. It specifies CASNEGGVQPQHF.

The rearrangement uses TRBV7-9 and TRBJ2-7; TRBD2 agrees at 7 bases. After removal of 5 bases from V and 6 bases from J, the junction contained 13 bases not matched to a gene. This CDR3 has 15 amino acids. Germline CDR1 SEHNR, CDR2 FQNEAQ (reference sequence). DNA for the CDR3: TGTGCCAGCAGCCCCCTGGAGGAGGGAGGGGCCGAGCAGTACTTC. Encoded protein: CASSPLEEGGAEQYF.

The chain uses TRBV4-1 and TRBJ1-6, with D possibly being TRBD1 (5 bases). The CDR3 sequence is 18 residues long. Per germline, CDR1 MGHRA and CDR2 YSYEKL. V was trimmed by 2 bases and J by 9 bases, leaving 23 bases between them. CDR3 in DNA: TGCGCCAGCAGCCAACACCCCCTCCGGACACGAGATCCTTCACCCCTCCACTTT. Translating it yields CASSQHPLRTRDPSPLHF.

This chain links TRBV28 with TRBJ1-2; D ambiguous. V was trimmed by 2 bases and J by 2 bases, leaving 3 bases between them. Germline V gene lookup returns CDR1 MDHEN and CDR2 SYDVKM. There are 12 residues in the CDR3. The CDR3 loop reads CASSLQNYGYTF. The CDR3 DNA reads as TGTGCCAGCAGTTTACAAAACTATGGCTACACCTTC.

CDR3 residues: CASSQKQGQGSYEQYF. The CDR3 DNA reads TGCGCCAGCAGCCAGAAGCAGGGACAGGGTTCCTACGAGCAGTACTTC. The chain recombines TRBV4-1 with TRBJ2-7, with 9 positions matching TRBD1. The CDR3 is made up of 16 amino acids. The J segment lost 1 base and the V segment lost 3 bases, leaving 7 bases of the junction unmatched. Germline CDR1 is MGHRA and CDR2 is YSYEKL.

The chain links TRBV28 to TRBJ2-2; D may be TRBD1 (5 bases). Germline CDR1 is MDHEN and CDR2 is SYDVKM. Between the trimmed V and J ends, which lost 6 bases and 1 base, there was a span of 15 bases. The CDR3 length is 16 residues. This chain's CDR3 is CASRPGQTGNTGELFF. CDR3 nucleotide sequence: TGTGCCAGCAGACCTGGTCAAACAGGGAACACCGGGGAGCTGTTTTTT.

The rearrangement links TRBV19 to TRBJ1-2; 7 nucleotides agree with TRBD1. The V and J ends lost 5 bases and 6 bases, in that order; junction bases with no gene match: 9. The CDR3 is 14 amino acids. CDR1 is LNHDA, CDR2 SQIVND, per germline (reference sequence). For the CDR3, the DNA is TGTGCCAGTAGTTCAAGGACAGGTCCCAATGGCTACACCTTC. Its protein is CASSSRTGPNGYTF.

This clone was detected a few times. The chain joins TRBV6-2 or TRBV6-3 to TRBJ1-1; D ambiguous. Per the germline V gene, CDR1 is MNHEY and CDR2 is SVGEGT. Trimming removed 4 bases from V and 0 bases from J, with 6 bases in between. The CDR3 has 13 residues. CDR3: CASSLTMNTEAFF. The CDR3 bases are TGTGCCAGCAGTTTAACAATGAACACTGAAGCTTTCTTT.

The chain couples TRBV18 to TRBJ1-2; the D is unclear. Germline assignment: CDR1 KGHSH and CDR2 LQKENI. The CDR3 has 13 amino acids. Trimming pared 3 bases from V and 6 bases from J, leaving 11 bases between. This CDR3 reads CASSPDSTHGYTF. CDR3 nucleotide sequence: TGTGCCAGCTCACCTGATAGCACGCATGGCTACACCTTC. The full variable domain, its missing parts supplied by reference TRBV18 and TRBJ1-2, is NAGVMQNPRHLVRRRGQEARLRCSPMKGHSHVYWYRQLPEEGLKFMVYLQKENIIDESGMPKERFSAEFPKEGPSILRIQQVVRGDSAAYFCASSPDSTHGYTFGSGTRLTVV.

This chain uses TRBV27 with TRBJ2-2, with TRBD1 identical over 7 bases. The germline V gene has CDR1 MNHEY and CDR2 SMNVEV (reference sequence). V was clipped by 5 bases and J by 5 bases; unmatched bases: 11. The CDR3 runs 16 residues. For the CDR3, the DNA is TGTGCCAGCAGTCCGACCTACAGGGGAAGGACCGGGGAGCTGTTTTTT. This sequence encodes CASSPTYRGRTGELFF.

The chain employs TRBV15 and TRBJ2-7, with 8 bases identical to TRBD2. This CDR3 is built from 14 residues. V gave up 5 bases and J gave up 11 bases; unmatched junction bases: 14. Germline values: CDR1 LNHNV, CDR2 YYDKDF (reference sequence). This chain's CDR3 is CATSASTLGGRKYF. The CDR3 coding sequence is TGTGCCACCAGCGCCTCGACGTTGGGCGGGAGGAAGTACTTC.

The chain recombines TRBV7-9 with TRBJ2-1; 10 bases match TRBD2. Germline values: CDR1 SEHNR, CDR2 FQNEAQ (reference sequence). The CDR3 contains 15 residues. Trimming at V came to 5 bases and at J to 8 bases, leaving 9 bases not matched to a gene. In DNA form, the CDR3 reads TGTGCCAGCAGCCTTAGCGGGAGGCCGTTGGATGAGCAGTTCTTC. Translation gives CASSLSGRPLDEQFF.

The CDR3 spells CASGGQNYGYTF. The DNA for the CDR3 is TGCGCCAGCGGAGGACAGAACTATGGCTACACCTTC. The chain employs TRBV5-1 and TRBJ1-2, with D tentatively TRBD1 (6 bases). Per the germline V gene, CDR1 is SGHRS and CDR2 is YFSETQ. Trimming stripped 7 bases from V and 2 bases from J, with 9 bases between. CDR3 length equals 12 residues.

V gene TRBV7-9 combines with J gene TRBJ2-7; D might be TRBD1 (5 bases). The CDR3 runs to 13 residues. Germline-derived CDR1 and CDR2 are SEHNR and FQNEAQ (reference sequence). The germline V and J ends were trimmed by 6 bases and 1 base, with 10 bases remaining between them. The CDR3 sequence is CASSSQVSYEQYF. The CDR3 coding sequence is TGTGCCAGCAGTTCACAGGTGTCCTACGAGCAGTACTTC.

The genes are TRBV13 and TRBJ1-3; no firm D call. Germline CDR1 PRHDT, CDR2 FYEKMQ (reference sequence). This CDR3 comprises 13 residues. V was trimmed by 0 bases and J by 7 bases, leaving 7 bases between them. DNA of the CDR3: TGTGCCAGCAGCTTAGGGGCGGGGAACACCATATATTTT. Translation: CASSLGAGNTIYF.

The chain carries TRBV2 and TRBJ1-5; possibly TRBD1 for D (6 bases). Germline-derived CDR1 and CDR2 are SNHLY and FYNNEI. Trimming cost V 7 bases and J 0 bases, with 13 bases left between them. The CDR3 is 15 residues long. For the CDR3, the DNA is TGTGCCAGCAACAAGGACAGCCTTAGCAATCAGCCCCAGCATTTT. Protein: CASNKDSLSNQPQHF.

The rearrangement joins TRBV7-9 to TRBJ2-2; D may be TRBD1 (6 bases). Germline V gene lookup returns CDR1 SEHNR and CDR2 FQNEAQ (reference sequence). The germline V and J ends were trimmed by 4 bases and 2 bases, with 14 bases remaining between them. The CDR3 loop spans 16 amino acids. The DNA of the CDR3 is TGTGCCAGCAGCTACCGGGACACCCTTAACACCGGGGAGCTGTTTTTT. Protein product: CASSYRDTLNTGELFF.

J is TRBJ2-1 and V is TRBV7-9; 10 nucleotides align to TRBD1. The CDR3 spans 14 residues. V was pared by 4 bases and J by 7 bases, with 4 bases of the junction left unmatched. Germline CDR1 reads SEHNR; CDR2 reads FQNEAQ (reference sequence). The CDR3 is CASSWGTGDNEQFF. The CDR3 DNA reads as TGTGCCAGCAGCTGGGGGACAGGGGATAATGAGCAGTTCTTC. The whole variable domain, remainder taken from reference TRBV7-9 and TRBJ2-1, is DTGVSQNPRHKITKRGQNVTFRCDPISEHNRLYWYRQTLGQGPEFLTYFQNEAQLEKSRLLSDRFSAERPKGSFSTLEIQRTEQGDSAMYLCASSWGTGDNEQFFGPGTRLTVL.

The V call is TRBV11-2, the J call TRBJ2-1; 13 positions match TRBD2. This CDR3 is 16 amino acids long. J gave up 6 bases and V 5 bases, and 7 bases lay outside the gene matches. Germline lookup yields CDR1 SGHAT and CDR2 FQNNGV. The CDR3 protein is CASSTTSGGAVNEQFF. CDR3 coding DNA: TGTGCCAGCAGCACTACTAGCGGGGGGGCGGTCAATGAGCAGTTCTTC.

The chain has TRBV7-6 and TRBJ2-1, with 7 bases aligning to TRBD2. Germline loops: CDR1 SGHVS, CDR2 FNYEAQ. The V gene end was trimmed by 5 bases and the J gene end by 5 bases; junction bases not matched to a gene: 3. The CDR3 loop spans 13 amino acids. DNA for the CDR3: TGTGCCAGCAGCAAGACTAGCCACAATGAGCAGTTCTTC. Residues: CASSKTSHNEQFF.

V is TRBV7-6 and J is TRBJ2-7, with D perhaps matching TRBD2 (6 bases). The CDR3 runs to 13 residues. The V end lost 5 bases, the J end lost 3 bases, and 11 bases lay between the germline ends. Germline lookup yields CDR1 SGHVS and CDR2 FNYEAQ. CDR3 sequence: CASSARLGYEQYF. The CDR3 nucleotides read TGTGCCAGCAGCGCTCGACTAGGCTACGAGCAGTACTTC.

The CDR3 nucleotides are TGCGCCAGCAGCTTGGGGGGACAGTCTGGGGCCAACGTCCTGACTTTC. Translated, it gives CASSLGGQSGANVLTF. V and J are TRBV5-1 and TRBJ2-6; 7 nucleotides line up with TRBD1. The junction had 1 base not matched to a gene; V was cut back by 0 bases and J by 1 base. The CDR3 length is 16 residues. Germline assignment: CDR1 SGHRS and CDR2 YFSETQ.

V usage is TRBV10-1 and J usage is TRBJ1-4; the D is unclear. The CDR3 consists of 15 residues. Trimming removed 2 bases at V and 0 bases at J, with 7 bases between. Per germline, CDR1 WNHNN and CDR2 SYGVQD (reference sequence). CDR3 in amino acids: CASSESAATNEKLFF. CDR3 sequence (DNA): TGCGCCAGCAGTGAGAGTGCAGCAACTAATGAAAAACTGTTTTTT.

V and J are TRBV6-6 and TRBJ1-6, with D possibly matching TRBD1 (5 bases). The CDR3 runs 17 residues. V lost 5 bases, J lost 5 bases, and 19 bases lay in between. Germline values: CDR1 MNHNY, CDR2 SVGAGI (reference sequence). This CDR3 reads CASSRSPRAQNNSPLHF. In nucleotides, the CDR3 is TGTGCCAGCAGTCGATCCCCCAGGGCGCAAAATAATTCACCCCTCCACTTT.